These T cell receptor beta chains were read from a single sample in a study of T cells in Graves' hyperthyroidism and ophthalmopathy. TCRdb fed the multiplex PCR reads into MiXCR, producing one record per CDR3 protein. The table has 560,000 or so distinct CDR3 sequences, 20% seen once. The material sequenced was blood. These receptors were obtained from a man aged 40-49 years with Graves' ophthalmopathy. CDR3s include the opening cysteine and the closing phenylalanine or tryptophan. D genes are given only for firm matches. Size is omitted from some rows. Given values are once, few, many or a class for expanded clones.

j_gene | abundance | d_gene | v_gene | CDR3nt | CDR3aa
TRBJ2-1 | many | TRBD2 | TRBV20-1 | TGCAGTGCGCTTGCCGGACTAGCGGGACCCAATGAGCAGTTCTTC | CSALAGLAGPNEQFF
TRBJ1-2 | NA | NA | TRBV10-3 | TGTGCCATCAGTGAAGACGGAGCCTATGGCTACACCTTC | CAISEDGAYGYTF
TRBJ2-3 | many | NA | TRBV5-1 | TGCGCCAGCAGTTCAGCGGACCTACGGGATACGCAGTATTTT | CASSSADLRDTQYF
TRBJ2-3 | NA | NA | TRBV20-1 | TGCAGTGTATTTGGGGTCACAGATACGCAGTATTTT | CSVFGVTDTQYF
TRBJ2-1 | many | TRBD2 | TRBV7-8 | TGTGCCAGCAGTTCCCCCCGGGCGGGAGGGCCCTACAATGAGCAGTTCTTC | CASSSPRAGGPYNEQFF
TRBJ1-6 | NA | NA | TRBV3-1 | TGTGCCAGCAGCCATTTCCTTGGCCGGGAGAATTCACCCCTCCACTTT | CASSHFLGRENSPLHF
TRBJ2-7 | NA | NA | TRBV19 | TGTGCCAGTAGTTCGCACAGGGATTGCGACTACGAGCAGTACTTC | CASSSHRDCDYEQYF
TRBJ2-1 | NA | NA | TRBV27 | TGTGCCAGCAGTCCGGTGAGCAATGAGCAGTTCTTC | CASSPVSNEQFF
TRBJ1-2 | many | NA | TRBV5-1 | TGCGCCAGCAGCCTTGGAGAGGCCACGGTGAGCGGCTACACCTTC | CASSLGEATVSGYTF
TRBJ2-6 | NA | NA | TRBV19 | TGTGCCAGTAGTAGGTCCGGGAACTCTGGGGCCAACGTCCTGACTTTC | CASSRSGNSGANVLTF
TRBJ2-1 | NA | NA | TRBV5-6 | TGTGCCAGCAGCTCCCCCCGCGAAGCGGGCGTTGGGGATGAGCAGTTCTTC | CASSSPREAGVGDEQFF
TRBJ2-7 | few | TRBD2 | TRBV6-2/TRBV6-3 | TGTGCCAGCAGTCATTTAGGGACTAGCGGCTCCTACGAGCAGTACTTC | CASSHLGTSGSYEQYF
TRBJ1-1 | few | NA | TRBV5-1 | TGCGCCAGAACTTGTCCCATAGCTTTCTTT | CARTCPIAFF
TRBJ1-2 | NA | TRBD1 | TRBV20-1 | TGCAGTGCTCTACACCCGCCAGGGACAGGCTCCACTGCCAGGGGGGGCTACACCTTC | CSALHPPGTGSTARGGYTF
TRBJ2-7 | NA | NA | TRBV6-1 | TGTGCCAGCACCCGGCCCACCTACGAGCAGTACTTC | CASTRPTYEQYF
TRBJ1-5 | many | NA | TRBV28 | TGTGCCAGCAGCCCTACAGGGAGGGGGGTTTATAGCAATCAGCCCCAGCATTTT | CASSPTGRGVYSNQPQHF
TRBJ2-3 | NA | TRBD1 | TRBV24-1 | TGTGCCACCGCCGACAGGGGTATTACAGATACGCAGTATTTT | CATADRGITDTQYF
TRBJ1-1 | many | TRBD1 | TRBV28 | TGTGCCAGCAGTTTAGTTCAGGGGGGAACTGAAGCTTTCTTT | CASSLVQGGTEAFF
TRBJ2-5 | many | NA | TRBV7-2 | TGTGCCAGCAGCTTAGATGGAGGGAAGGAGGGGACCCAGTACTTC | CASSLDGGKEGTQYF
TRBJ1-1 | NA | TRBD1 | TRBV20-1 | TGCAGTGCTAGAATGACAGGGGGAACTGAAGCTTTCTTT | CSARMTGGTEAFF
TRBJ1-6 | many | NA | TRBV2 | TGTGCCAGCAGTGGTAGTCGGAGGGGAATTAATTCACCCCTCCACTTT | CASSGSRRGINSPLHF
TRBJ1-5 | NA | TRBD1 | TRBV19 | TGTGCCAGTAGTATATGGGACAGTAGCAATCAGCCCCAGCATTTT | CASSIWDSSNQPQHF
TRBJ1-1 | NA | NA | TRBV20-1 | TGCAGTGCTAGATGGAACACTGAAGCTTTCTTT | CSARWNTEAFF
TRBJ1-2 | NA | NA | TRBV5-5 | TGTGCCAGCAGCCCACGGGTGGCAGTGGACTATGGCTACACCTTC | CASSPRVAVDYGYTF